This T cell receptor (beta chain) was observed in a study of CD8 T cells in ankylosing spondylitis. Study-wide findings and caveats: For ankylosing spondylitis blood, a TCR beta motif of about 8 highly homologous variants appeared characteristic. Several of the motif variants were reported before in synovial fluid and blood from reactive arthritis. Disease-linked clones were CD8+ and relatively rare in peripheral blood. Clones linked to disease were reported to show significant enrichment in matched ankylosing spondylitis synovial fluid.

Construction of TCR beta libraries was performed using quantitative 5'-RACE with molecular barcodes. TCRdb fed the 5' RACE reads into MiXCR, producing one record per CDR3 protein. Seen here are under 850,000 distinct CDR3 sequences, around 19% observed once, and the top ten hold about a fifth. This clonotype was found a few times. Its cognate antigen is unknown. The V gene lost 3 bases and the J gene lost 1 base, with 9 bases spanning the gap. This CDR3 contains 13 residues. Per the germline V gene, CDR1 is SQVTM and CDR2 is ANQGSEA. The sample consisted of blood, either unsorted or a sorted T cell fraction (not recorded which). This clonotype was sampled from a male donor with ankylosing spondylitis. This chain joins TRBV29-1 and TRBJ2-5, with a possible D match to TRBD1 (6 bases). The CDR3 reads CSVEWGPQETQYF. CDR3 coding DNA: TGCAGCGTTGAGTGGGGGCCCCAAGAGACCCAGTACTTC.